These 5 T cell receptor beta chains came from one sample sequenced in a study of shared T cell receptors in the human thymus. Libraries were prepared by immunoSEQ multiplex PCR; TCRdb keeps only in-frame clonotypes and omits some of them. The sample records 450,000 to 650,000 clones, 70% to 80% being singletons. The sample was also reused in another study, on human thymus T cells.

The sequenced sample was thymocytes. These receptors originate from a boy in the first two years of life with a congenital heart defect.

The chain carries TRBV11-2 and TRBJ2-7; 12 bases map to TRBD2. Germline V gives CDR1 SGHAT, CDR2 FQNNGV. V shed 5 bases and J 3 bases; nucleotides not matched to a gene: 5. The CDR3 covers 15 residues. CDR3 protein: CASSPTTSGGYEQYF. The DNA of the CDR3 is TGTGCCAGCAGCCCGACGACTAGCGGGGGCTACGAGCAGTACTTC.

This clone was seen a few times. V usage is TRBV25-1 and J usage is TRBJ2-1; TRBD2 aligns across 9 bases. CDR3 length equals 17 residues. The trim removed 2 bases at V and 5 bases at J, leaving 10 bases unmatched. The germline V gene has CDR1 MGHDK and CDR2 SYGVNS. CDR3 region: CASSERGISGGDNEQFF. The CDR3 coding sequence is TGTGCCAGCAGTGAACGGGGGATTAGCGGGGGAGACAATGAGCAGTTCTTC.

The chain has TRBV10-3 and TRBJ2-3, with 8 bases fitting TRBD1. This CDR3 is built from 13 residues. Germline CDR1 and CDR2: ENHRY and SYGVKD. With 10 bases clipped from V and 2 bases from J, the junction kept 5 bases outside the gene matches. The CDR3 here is CATVGQVTDTQYF. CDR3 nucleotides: TGTGCCACCGTGGGACAGGTCACAGATACGCAGTATTTT.

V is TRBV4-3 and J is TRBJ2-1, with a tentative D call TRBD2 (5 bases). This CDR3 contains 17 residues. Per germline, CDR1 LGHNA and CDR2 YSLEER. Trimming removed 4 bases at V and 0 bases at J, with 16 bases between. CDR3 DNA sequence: TGCGCCAGCAGCCCCGCCGGGGTTTCGAGCTCCTACAATGAGCAGTTCTTC. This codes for CASSPAGVSSSYNEQFF.

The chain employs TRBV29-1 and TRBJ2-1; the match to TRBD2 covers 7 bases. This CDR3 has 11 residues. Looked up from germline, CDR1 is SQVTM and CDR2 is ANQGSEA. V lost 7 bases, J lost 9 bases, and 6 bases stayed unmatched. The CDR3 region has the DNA TGCAGCGCCCCAGCGGGATTTGAGCAGTTCTTC. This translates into CSAPAGFEQFF.